Listed below are T cell receptor beta chains from one sample, sequenced in a study of PD-1 blockade in classical Hodgkin lymphoma. TCRdb's table, derived via immunoSEQ multiplex PCR, lists solely in-frame clones and lacks some. The data show about 40,000 clones, around 78% seen once. The sequencing used peripheral blood mononuclear cells (PBMCs), collected at baseline. The receptors here all came from a human donor with classical Hodgkin lymphoma. CDR3s include the opening cysteine and the closing phenylalanine or tryptophan. The order of the fields is clone size, J gene, D gene, V gene, CDR3 protein, CDR3 DNA. D genes are given only for firm matches. Clone size is not always given. Where it is, it says once, few, many or a class for expanded clones.

>-|TRBJ2-1|-|TRBV5-1
CASSPGRAGNNEQFF
TGCGCCAGCAGCCCCGGGAGAGCGGGTAACAATGAGCAGTTCTTC
>-|TRBJ1-2|TRBD1|TRBV2
CASRWKGAGYGYTF
TGTGCCAGCCGTTGGAAGGGGGCAGGCTATGGCTACACCTTC
>-|TRBJ2-7|TRBD1|TRBV5-1
CASRITRGPKQFKQYF
TGCGCCAGCAGGATTACCAGGGGGCCCAAACAGTTTAAGCAGTACTTC
>-|TRBJ1-4|-|TRBV11-2
CASSLRTDIIEKLFF
TGTGCCAGCAGCCTCCGGACGGATATAATTGAAAAACTGTTTTTT
>-|TRBJ1-5|-|TRBV21-1
CASSKGQGRNQPQHF
TGTGCCAGCAGCAAAGGACAGGGACGGAATCAGCCCCAGCATTTT
>-|TRBJ1-1|-|TRBV5-1
CASSPILGEGAEAFF
TGCGCCAGCAGCCCAATTCTGGGTGAGGGGGCTGAAGCTTTCTTT
>-|TRBJ2-7|-|TRBV14
CASSQDLRGRGYEQYF
TGTGCCAGCAGCCAAGATCTTAGGGGGAGGGGATACGAGCAGTACTTC
>-|TRBJ1-5|TRBD1|TRBV27
CASSLGPRTGTYSNQPQHF
TGTGCCAGCAGTTTAGGGCCTAGGACAGGGACCTATAGCAATCAGCCCCAGCATTTT
>-|TRBJ2-1|-|TRBV6-4
CASSEIGGPNEQFF
TGTGCCAGCAGTGAAATCGGAGGGCCCAATGAGCAGTTCTTC
>-|TRBJ1-2|-|TRBV6-5
CASSPGTNYGYTF
TGTGCCAGCAGTCCTGGGACTAACTATGGCTACACCTTC
>-|TRBJ2-6|-|TRBV5-4
CASSLDTTSGANVLTF
TGTGCCAGCAGCTTGGACACCACCTCTGGGGCCAACGTCCTGACTTTC
>-|TRBJ2-1|-|TRBV29-1
CSVEDSQGPGANEQFF
TGCAGCGTTGAAGATTCCCAGGGGCCAGGGGCCAATGAGCAGTTCTTC
>-|TRBJ2-7|TRBD1|TRBV2
CASSEDRGYEQYF
TGTGCCAGCAGTGAAGACAGGGGCTACGAGCAGTACTTC
>-|TRBJ2-5|-|TRBV15
CATSRVGRRGETQYF
TGTGCCACCAGCAGAGTTGGTAGACGGGGAGAGACCCAGTACTTC
>few|TRBJ2-2|-|TRBV4-1
CASSQEWAVGGELFF
TGCGCCAGCAGCCAAGAGTGGGCGGTGGGCGGGGAGCTGTTTTTT
>-|TRBJ1-1|-|TRBV20-1
CSSLVGAEAFF
TGCAGTTCGCTGGTCGGGGCTGAAGCTTTCTTT
>-|TRBJ2-2|-|TRBV7-9
CASSVTVPGELFF
TGTGCCAGCAGCGTGACAGTACCCGGGGAGCTGTTTTTT